What follows are 6 T cell receptor beta chains derived from one specimen sequenced in a study of CD8 T cells in Susac syndrome. An amount of RNA that ranged from 0.5 to 1 ug was reverse transcribed with random hexamers. TCRdb re-derived calls from the immunoSEQ multiplex PCR reads in MiXCR, one entry per CDR3 protein. This sample carries 150,000 or so distinct CDR3 sequences, around 93% of them seen once, and the ten largest clones take 0.13% to 0.15%. Sequencing was done on a sample of CD4+ T cells from PBMCs. Every receptor here comes from a human donor with Susac syndrome.

The rearrangement links TRBV28 to TRBJ2-1; TRBD2 matches at 8 bases. Trimming cost V 6 bases and J 4 bases; bases outside gene matches: 8. The CDR3 totals 15 residues. CDR1 is MDHEN, CDR2 SYDVKM, per germline. The CDR3 here is CASRPTGGRYNEQFF. Written as DNA, the CDR3 is TGTGCCAGCAGACCTACGGGGGGGCGGTACAATGAGCAGTTCTTC.

The chain joins TRBV29-1 to TRBJ2-7, with no clear D. CDR1 is SQVTM and CDR2 is ANQGSEA in the germline V gene. V was cut by 4 bases and J by 3 bases, with 7 bases left in between. The CDR3 length is 11 residues. CDR3 in amino acids: CSVAGYYEQYF. In DNA, the CDR3 is TGCAGCGTTGCCGGCTACTACGAGCAGTACTTC.

The chain joins TRBV12-5 to TRBJ1-2, with unresolved D. The CDR3 is made up of 13 amino acids. The germline CDR1 and CDR2 sequences are LGHNT and FRNRAP. V gave up 7 bases and J gave up 8 bases, with 17 bases separating them. The CDR3 region has the DNA TGTGCTAGTGACGCCGGGTCTCAAGACGGCTACACCTTC. Its translation is CASDAGSQDGYTF.

The V gene is TRBV9, the J gene TRBJ2-3, with TRBD2 matching 13 bases. Trimming took 4 bases from V and 5 from J; bases not matched to a gene: 7. The CDR3 length is 16 residues. Germline V gene data show CDR1 as SGDLS and CDR2 as YYNGEE. CDR3 sequence reads: CASSKLAGGLGDTQYF. CDR3 sequence (DNA): TGTGCCAGCAGCAAACTAGCGGGAGGGCTTGGAGATACGCAGTATTTT.

This clonotype was found once. The chain joins TRBV25-1 to TRBJ2-7; perhaps TRBD2 as D (6 bases). Trimming pared 3 bases from V and 3 bases from J, leaving 21 bases between. The germline V gene has CDR1 MGHDK and CDR2 SYGVNS. The CDR3 runs to 17 residues. DNA for the CDR3: TGTGCCAGCAGTGATAGGCCACCTGCTGCGGGGTTCTACGAGCAGTACTTC. It encodes CASSDRPPAAGFYEQYF.

The count of this clonotype is one. This chain joins TRBV3-1 and TRBJ2-1; 11 bases agree with TRBD1. Losses at the gene ends were 8 bases for V and 5 bases for J; bases not matched to a gene: 11. The germline V gene encodes CDR1 LGHDT and CDR2 YNNKEL (reference sequence). The CDR3 extends over 16 amino acids. CDR3 region: CASGRTGGSIHNEQFF. The CDR3 nucleotides read TGTGCCAGCGGGCGGACAGGGGGCTCTATACACAATGAGCAGTTCTTC.